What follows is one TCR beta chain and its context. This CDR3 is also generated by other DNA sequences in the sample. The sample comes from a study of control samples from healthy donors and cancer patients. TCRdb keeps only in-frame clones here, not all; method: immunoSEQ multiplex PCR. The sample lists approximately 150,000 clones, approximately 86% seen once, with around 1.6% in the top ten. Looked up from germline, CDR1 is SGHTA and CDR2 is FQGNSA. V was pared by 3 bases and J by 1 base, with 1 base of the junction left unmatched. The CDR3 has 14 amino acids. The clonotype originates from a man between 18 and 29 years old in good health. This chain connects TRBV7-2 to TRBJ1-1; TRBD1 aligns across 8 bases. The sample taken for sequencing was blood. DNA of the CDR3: TGTGCCAGCAGCTTGGGACAGGAGAACACTGAAGCTTTCTTT. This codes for CASSLGQENTEAFF.